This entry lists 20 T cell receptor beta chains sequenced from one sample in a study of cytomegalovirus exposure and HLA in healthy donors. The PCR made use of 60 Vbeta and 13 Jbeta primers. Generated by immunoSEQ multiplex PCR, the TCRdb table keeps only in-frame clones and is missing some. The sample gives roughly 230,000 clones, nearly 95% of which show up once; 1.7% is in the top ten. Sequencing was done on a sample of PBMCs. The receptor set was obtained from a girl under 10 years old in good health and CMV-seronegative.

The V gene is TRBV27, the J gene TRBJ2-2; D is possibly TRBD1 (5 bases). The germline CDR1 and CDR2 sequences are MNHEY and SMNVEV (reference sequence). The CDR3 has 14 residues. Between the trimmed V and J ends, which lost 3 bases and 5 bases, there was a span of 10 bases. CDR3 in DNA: TGTGCCAGCAGTTTTTCTAGGGGAACCGGGGAGCTGTTTTTT. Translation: CASSFSRGTGELFF.

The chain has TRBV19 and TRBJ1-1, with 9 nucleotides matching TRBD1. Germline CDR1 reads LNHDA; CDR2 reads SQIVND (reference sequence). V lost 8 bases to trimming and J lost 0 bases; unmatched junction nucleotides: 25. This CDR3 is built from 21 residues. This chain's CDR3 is CASRTWAPTGGLGAMNTEAFF. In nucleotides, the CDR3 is TGTGCCAGTCGGACTTGGGCACCAACAGGGGGCCTGGGGGCTATGAACACTGAAGCTTTCTTT.

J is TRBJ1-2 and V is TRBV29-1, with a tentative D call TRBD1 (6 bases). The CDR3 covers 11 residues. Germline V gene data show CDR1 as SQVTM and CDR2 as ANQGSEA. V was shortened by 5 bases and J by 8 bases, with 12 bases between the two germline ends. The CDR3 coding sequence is TGCAGCGTTTGGGACACAACGGGCTACACCTTC. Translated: CSVWDTTGYTF.

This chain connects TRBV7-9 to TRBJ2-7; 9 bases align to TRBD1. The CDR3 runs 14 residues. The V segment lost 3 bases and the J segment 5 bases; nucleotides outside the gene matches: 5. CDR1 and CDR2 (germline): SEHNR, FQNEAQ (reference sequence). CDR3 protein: CASSLTGGNDEQYF. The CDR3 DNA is TGTGCCAGCAGCTTGACAGGGGGAAATGACGAGCAGTACTTC. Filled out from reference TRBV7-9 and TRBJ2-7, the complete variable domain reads DTGVSQNPRHKITKRGQNVTFRCDPISEHNRLYWYRQTLGQGPEFLTYFQNEAQLEKSRLLSDRFSAERPKGSFSTLEIQRTEQGDSAMYLCASSLTGGNDEQYFGPGTRLTVT.

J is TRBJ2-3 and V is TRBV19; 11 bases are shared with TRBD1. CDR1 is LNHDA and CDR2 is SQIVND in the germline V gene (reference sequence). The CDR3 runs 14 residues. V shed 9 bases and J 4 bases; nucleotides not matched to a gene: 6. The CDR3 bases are TGTGCCAGCCGCCCGGGACAGGGGGCAGATACGCAGTATTTT. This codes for CASRPGQGADTQYF.

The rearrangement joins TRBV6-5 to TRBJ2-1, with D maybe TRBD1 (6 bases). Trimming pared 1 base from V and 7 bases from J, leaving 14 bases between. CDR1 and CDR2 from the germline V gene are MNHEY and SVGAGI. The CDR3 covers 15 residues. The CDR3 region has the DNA TGTGCCAGCAGTTACTATAACCCCGGGACAAATGAGCAGTTCTTC. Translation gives CASSYYNPGTNEQFF.

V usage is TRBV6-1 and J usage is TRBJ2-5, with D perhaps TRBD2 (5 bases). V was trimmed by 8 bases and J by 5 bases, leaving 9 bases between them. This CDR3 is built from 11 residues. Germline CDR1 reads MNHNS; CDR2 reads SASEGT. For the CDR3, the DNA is TGTGCCAGCGTAACGGGGGAGACCCAGTACTTC. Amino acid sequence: CASVTGETQYF.

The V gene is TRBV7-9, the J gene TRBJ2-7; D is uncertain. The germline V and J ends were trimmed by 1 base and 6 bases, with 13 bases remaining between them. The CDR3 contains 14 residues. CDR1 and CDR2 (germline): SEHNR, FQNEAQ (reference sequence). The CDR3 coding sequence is TGTGCCAGCAGCTTAGTTCAGTTAATCGCCGAGCAGTACTTC. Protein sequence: CASSLVQLIAEQYF.

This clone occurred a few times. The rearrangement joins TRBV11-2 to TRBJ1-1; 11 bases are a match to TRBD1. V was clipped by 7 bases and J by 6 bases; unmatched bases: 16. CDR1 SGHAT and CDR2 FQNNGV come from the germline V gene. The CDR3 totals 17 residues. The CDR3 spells CASNAHDRDRGLPEAFF. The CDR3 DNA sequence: TGTGCCAGCAACGCCCACGACCGGGACAGGGGGTTACCTGAAGCTTTCTTT. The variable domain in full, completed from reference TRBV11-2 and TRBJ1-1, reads EAGVAQSPRYKIIEKRQSVAFWCNPISGHATLYWYQQILGQGPKLLIQFQNNGVVDDSQLPKDRFSAERLKGVDSTLKIQPAKLEDSAVYLCASNAHDRDRGLPEAFFGQGTRLTVV.

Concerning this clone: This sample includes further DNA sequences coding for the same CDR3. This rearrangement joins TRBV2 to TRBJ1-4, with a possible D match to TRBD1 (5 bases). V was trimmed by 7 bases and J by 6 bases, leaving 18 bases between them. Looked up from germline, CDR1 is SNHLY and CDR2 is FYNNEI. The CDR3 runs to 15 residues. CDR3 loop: CASIQEGWLYEKLFF. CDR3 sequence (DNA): TGTGCCAGCATACAGGAGGGGTGGCTATATGAAAAACTGTTTTTT.

The CDR3 loop is CAAGATYEKLFF. The CDR3 bases are TGTGCCGCAGGGGCAACCTATGAAAAACTGTTTTTT. The rearrangement links TRBV7-9 to TRBJ1-4; D possibly corresponds to TRBD1 (6 bases). The CDR3 loop spans 12 amino acids. In germline, CDR1 is SEHNR, CDR2 FQNEAQ (reference sequence). V shed 11 bases and J shed 6 bases, with 13 bases lying between them.

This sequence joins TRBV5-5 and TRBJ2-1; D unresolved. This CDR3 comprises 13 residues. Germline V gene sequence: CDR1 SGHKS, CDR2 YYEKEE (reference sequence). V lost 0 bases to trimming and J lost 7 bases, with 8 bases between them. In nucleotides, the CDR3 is TGTGCCAGCAGCTTGGGCGGAGCGAATGAGCAGTTCTTC. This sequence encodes CASSLGGANEQFF.

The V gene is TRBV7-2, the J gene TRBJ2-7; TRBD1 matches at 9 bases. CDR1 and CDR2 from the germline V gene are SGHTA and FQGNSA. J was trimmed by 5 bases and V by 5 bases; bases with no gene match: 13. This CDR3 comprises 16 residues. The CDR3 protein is CASSRTRDRVIHEQYF. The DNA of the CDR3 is TGTGCCAGCAGCCGCACCCGGGACAGGGTGATTCACGAGCAGTACTTC.

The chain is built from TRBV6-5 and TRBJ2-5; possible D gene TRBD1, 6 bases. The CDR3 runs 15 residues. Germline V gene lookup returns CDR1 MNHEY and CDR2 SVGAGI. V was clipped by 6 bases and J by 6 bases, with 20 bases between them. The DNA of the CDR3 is TGTGCCAGCAGCCCCGGGACACAGCGCTTGAAGACCCAGTACTTC. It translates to CASSPGTQRLKTQYF.

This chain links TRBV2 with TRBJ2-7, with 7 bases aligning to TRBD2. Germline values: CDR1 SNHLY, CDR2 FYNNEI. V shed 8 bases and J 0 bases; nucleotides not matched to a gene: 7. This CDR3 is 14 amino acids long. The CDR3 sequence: CASRQTSDSYEQYF. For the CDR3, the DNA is TGTGCCAGCCGGCAAACTAGCGACTCCTACGAGCAGTACTTC.

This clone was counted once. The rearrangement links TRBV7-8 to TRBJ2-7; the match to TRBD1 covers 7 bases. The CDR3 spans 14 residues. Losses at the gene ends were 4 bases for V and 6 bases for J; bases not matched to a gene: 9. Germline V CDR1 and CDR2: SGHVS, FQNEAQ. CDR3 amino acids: CASSSREGASEQYF. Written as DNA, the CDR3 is TGTGCCAGCAGCTCGCGTGAGGGGGCAAGCGAGCAGTACTTC.

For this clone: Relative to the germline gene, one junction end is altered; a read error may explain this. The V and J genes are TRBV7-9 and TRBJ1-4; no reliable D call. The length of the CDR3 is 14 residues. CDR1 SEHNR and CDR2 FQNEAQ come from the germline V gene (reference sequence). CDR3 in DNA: TGTGCCAGCACCTTATATGCAACTAATGAAAAACTGTTTTTT. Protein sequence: CASTLYATNEKLFF.

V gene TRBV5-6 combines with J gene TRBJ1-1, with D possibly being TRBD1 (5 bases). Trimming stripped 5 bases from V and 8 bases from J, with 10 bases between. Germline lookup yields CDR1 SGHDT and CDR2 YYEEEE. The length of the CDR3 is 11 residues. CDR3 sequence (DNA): TGTGCCAGCAGTGGGGGACTCGAAGCTTTCTTT. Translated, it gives CASSGGLEAFF. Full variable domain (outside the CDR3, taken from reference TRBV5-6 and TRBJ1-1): DAGVTQSPTHLIKTRGQQVTLRCSPKSGHDTVSWYQQALGQGPQFIFQYYEEEERQRGNFPDRFSGHQFPNYSSELNVNALLLGDSALYLCASSGGLEAFFGQGTRLTVV.

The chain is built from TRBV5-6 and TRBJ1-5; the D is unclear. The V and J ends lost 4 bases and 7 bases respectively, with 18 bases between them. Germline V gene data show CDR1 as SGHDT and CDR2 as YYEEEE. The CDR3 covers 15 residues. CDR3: CASSAGPGGGQPQHF. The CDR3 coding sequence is TGTGCCAGCAGCGCTGGCCCGGGAGGAGGGCAGCCCCAGCATTTT.

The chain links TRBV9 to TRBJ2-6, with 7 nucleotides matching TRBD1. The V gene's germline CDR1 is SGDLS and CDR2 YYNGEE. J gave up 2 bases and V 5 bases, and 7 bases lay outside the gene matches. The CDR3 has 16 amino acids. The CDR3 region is CASSSRGRTGANVLTF. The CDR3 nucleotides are TGTGCCAGCAGTAGTAGGGGGCGAACTGGGGCCAACGTCCTGACTTTC.